This T cell receptor beta chain stems from a study of cytomegalovirus exposure and HLA in healthy donors. Study summary: Caucasian-associated ancestry cluster membership applied to about four fifths of several hundred genotyped donors.

This clone has a single count. The antigen is not known. 13 Jbeta primers and 60 Vbeta primers were used for the PCR. The data were produced by immunoSEQ multiplex PCR, yet TCRdb's version contains in-frame clones alone and is incomplete. This table has 110,000 to 150,000 clones, approximately 82% appearing once. Study results and caveats: As confirmed in vitro, a few CMV-associated chains were specific for CMV antigens. Investigators reported around 150 TCR beta chains as tied to cytomegalovirus. The authors later found most CMV-associated TCR beta chains appeared HLA-restricted.

Losses at the gene ends were 10 bases for V and 2 bases for J; bases not matched to a gene: 7. This CDR3 is 14 amino acids long. The germline V gene has CDR1 ENHRY and CDR2 SYGVKD. The sequenced sample was PBMCs. The chain combines TRBV10-3 with TRBJ2-2, with 7 bases aligning to TRBD1. The sequence was collected from a man between 18 and 35 years old in good health and CMV-seropositive. The CDR3 nucleotides are TGTGCCACCTGGGACAGTTCAAACACCGGGGAGCTGTTTTTT. Protein sequence: CATWDSSNTGELFF.